This record covers a single TCR beta chain. This sample was included in a study of T cell changes during pregnancy in multiple sclerosis. The assay was immunoSEQ multiplex PCR, and TCRdb's table has in-frame clones only and misses some. The table lists about 76,000 clones, 93% of them singletons. The sample here was peripheral blood, taken in the second trimester of pregnancy. The receptor was derived from a female donor with multiple sclerosis, enrolled in a pregnancy study.

This CDR3 is CASSPRTSSGNTIYF. Here the CDR3 DNA reads TGTGCCAGCTCACCCCGGACTAGCTCTGGAAACACCATATATTTT. This chain links TRBV18 with TRBJ1-3; D gene uncertain. Germline V gene data show CDR1 as KGHSH and CDR2 as LQKENI. CDR3 length equals 15 residues. Trimming shortened V by 3 bases and J by 0 bases, and 9 bases separated the two germline ends.